Listed here are 9 T cell receptor beta chains from one sample, sequenced in a study of control samples from healthy donors and cancer patients. Produced via immunoSEQ multiplex PCR; TCRdb's table is partial and in-frame only. The repertoire has around 170,000 clones, about 91% of them found once; the top ten carry over 4%. The sequenced sample consisted of blood. Receptor source: a woman younger than 45 in good health.

The J gene is TRBJ2-2, the V gene TRBV7-2, with 12 bases lining up with TRBD2. The ends lost 8 bases at V and 1 base at J; junction bases unmatched: 5. The CDR3 is 16 amino acids. The germline CDR1 and CDR2 sequences are SGHTA and FQGNSA. CDR3 DNA: TGTGCCAGCGTACTAGCGGGAGGATTGAACACCGGGGAGCTGTTTTTT. It specifies CASVLAGGLNTGELFF.

Turning to this clone: One junction end disagrees with the germline gene, perhaps due to a read error. This rearrangement joins TRBV7-7 to TRBJ2-7; a weak D match, TRBD2 (6 bases). There are 13 residues in the CDR3. Germline CDR1 reads SSHAT; CDR2 reads FNYEAQ (reference sequence). This chain's CDR3 is CASSRDSTYEQYF. The CDR3, as DNA: TGTGCTAGCAGCCGGGACTCTACCTACGAGCAGTACTTC.

The rearrangement uses TRBV7-2 and TRBJ2-1, with 16 bases matching TRBD2. Germline assignment: CDR1 SGHTA and CDR2 FQGNSA. Trimming cost V 4 bases and J 8 bases; bases outside gene matches: 5. The CDR3 is made up of 16 amino acids. The CDR3 spells CASSSRGLAGGDEQFF. The CDR3 region has the DNA TGTGCCAGCAGCTCCAGGGGACTAGCGGGAGGGGATGAGCAGTTCTTC.

This rearrangement joins TRBV7-8 to TRBJ1-6; TRBD1 matches 8 bases. Germline V lookup: CDR1 SGHVS, CDR2 FQNEAQ. The CDR3 runs to 20 residues. J lost 7 bases, V lost 4 bases, and 21 bases had no gene match. The CDR3 sequence: CASSYGSRWDRSSENSPLHF. The CDR3 region has the DNA TGTGCCAGCAGCTACGGGTCCCGATGGGACAGGAGTAGTGAAAATTCACCCCTCCACTTT.

This clone was detected a few times. Distinct nucleotide sequences in the sample also encode this CDR3. The V call is TRBV19, the J call TRBJ2-5; 8 bases align to TRBD1. Germline CDR1 LNHDA, CDR2 SQIVND (reference sequence). This CDR3 is 14 amino acids long. V dropped 3 bases and J dropped 4; count of bases not matched to a gene: 4. The DNA of the CDR3 is TGTGCCAGTAGTATCGGCCAGGGGGCAGAGACCCAGTACTTC. Translating it yields CASSIGQGAETQYF.

The chain has TRBV19 and TRBJ2-3; 11 positions agree with TRBD2. Germline lookup yields CDR1 LNHDA and CDR2 SQIVND (reference sequence). This CDR3 has 17 residues. V was clipped by 7 bases and J by 3 bases; unmatched bases: 12. This CDR3 reads CASTLAGGPRGTDTQYF. The DNA for the CDR3 is TGTGCCAGTACCTTAGCGGGAGGGCCTCGTGGTACAGATACGCAGTATTTT. Full variable domain (rest looked up from reference TRBV19 and TRBJ2-3): DGGITQSPKYLFRKEGQNVTLSCEQNLNHDAMYWYRQDPGQGLRLIYYSQIVNDFQKGDIAEGYSVSREKKESFPLTVTSAQKNPTAFYLCASTLAGGPRGTDTQYFGPGTRLTVL.

The CDR3 DNA follows: TGTGCCAGCAGCGTAGAGGGCGTCCTGACTTTC. It encodes CASSVEGVLTF. The chain has TRBV9 and TRBJ2-6; D not certain. Germline CDR1 SGDLS, CDR2 YYNGEE. This CDR3 spans 11 amino acids. Trimming shortened V by 0 bases and J by 12 bases, and 4 bases separated the two germline ends.

V usage is TRBV6-5 and J usage is TRBJ2-1; TRBD1 might be the D (6 bases). The germline gives CDR1 MNHEY, CDR2 SVGAGI. This CDR3 has 16 amino acids. V was pared by 4 bases and J by 5 bases, with 18 bases between. The CDR3, as DNA: TGTGCCAGCAGTTTAACAGGGTTCGTGGTTAACAATGAGCAGTTCTTC. Protein product: CASSLTGFVVNNEQFF.

The chain uses TRBV11-2 and TRBJ1-2; 8 bases are a match to TRBD1. V was clipped by 6 bases and J by 4 bases; unmatched bases: 7. The length of the CDR3 is 14 residues. Germline V lookup: CDR1 SGHAT, CDR2 FQNNGV. CDR3 sequence reads: CASRPTGGGYGYTF. The CDR3 nucleotides are TGTGCCAGCAGACCCACAGGGGGTGGCTATGGCTACACCTTC.